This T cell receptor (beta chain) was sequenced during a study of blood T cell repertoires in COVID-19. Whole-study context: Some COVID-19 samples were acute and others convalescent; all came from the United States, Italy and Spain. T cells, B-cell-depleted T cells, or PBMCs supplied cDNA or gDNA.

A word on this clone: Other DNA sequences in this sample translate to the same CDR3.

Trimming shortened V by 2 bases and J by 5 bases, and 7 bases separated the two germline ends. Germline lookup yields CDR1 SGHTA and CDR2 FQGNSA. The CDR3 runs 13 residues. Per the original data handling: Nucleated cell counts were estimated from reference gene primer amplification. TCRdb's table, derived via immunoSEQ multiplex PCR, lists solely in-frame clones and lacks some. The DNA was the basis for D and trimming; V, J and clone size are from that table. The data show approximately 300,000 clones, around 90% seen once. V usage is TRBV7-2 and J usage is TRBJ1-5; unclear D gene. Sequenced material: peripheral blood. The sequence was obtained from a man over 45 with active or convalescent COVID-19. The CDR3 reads CASSLQRDQPQHF. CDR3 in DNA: TGTGCCAGCAGCTTACAGAGGGATCAGCCCCAGCATTTT.